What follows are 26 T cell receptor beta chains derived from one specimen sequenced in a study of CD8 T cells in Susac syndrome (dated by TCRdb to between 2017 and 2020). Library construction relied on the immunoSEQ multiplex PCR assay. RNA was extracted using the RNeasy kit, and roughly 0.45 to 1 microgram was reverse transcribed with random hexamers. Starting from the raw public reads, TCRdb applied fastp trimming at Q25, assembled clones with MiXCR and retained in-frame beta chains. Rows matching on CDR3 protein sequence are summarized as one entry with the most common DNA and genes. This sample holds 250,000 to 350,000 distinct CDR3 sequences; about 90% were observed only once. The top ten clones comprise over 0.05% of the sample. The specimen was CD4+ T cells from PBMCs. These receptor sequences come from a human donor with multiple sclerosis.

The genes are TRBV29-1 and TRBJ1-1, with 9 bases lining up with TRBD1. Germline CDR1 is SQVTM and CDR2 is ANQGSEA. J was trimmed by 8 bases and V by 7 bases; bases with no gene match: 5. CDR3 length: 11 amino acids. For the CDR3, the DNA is TGCAGCGGAAAAGACAGGGGGGAAGCTTTCTTT. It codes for CSGKDRGEAFF.

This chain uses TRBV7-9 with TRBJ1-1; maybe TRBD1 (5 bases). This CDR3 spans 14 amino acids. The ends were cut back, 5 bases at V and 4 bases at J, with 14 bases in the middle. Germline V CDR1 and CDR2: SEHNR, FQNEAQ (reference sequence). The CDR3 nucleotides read TGTGCCAGCAGCATAATTGGGGGGGTCACTGAAGCTTTCTTT. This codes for CASSIIGGVTEAFF. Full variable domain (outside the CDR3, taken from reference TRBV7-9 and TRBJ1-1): DTGVSQNPRHKITKRGQNVTFRCDPISEHNRLYWYRQTLGQGPEFLTYFQNEAQLEKSRLLSDRFSAERPKGSFSTLEIQRTEQGDSAMYLCASSIIGGVTEAFFGQGTRLTVV.

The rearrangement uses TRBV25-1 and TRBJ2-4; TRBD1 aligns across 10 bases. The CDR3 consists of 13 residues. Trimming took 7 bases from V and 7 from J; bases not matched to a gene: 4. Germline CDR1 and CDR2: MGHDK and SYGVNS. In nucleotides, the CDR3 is TGTGCCAGCACCACGGGACAGGGGAACATTCAGTACTTC. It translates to CASTTGQGNIQYF.

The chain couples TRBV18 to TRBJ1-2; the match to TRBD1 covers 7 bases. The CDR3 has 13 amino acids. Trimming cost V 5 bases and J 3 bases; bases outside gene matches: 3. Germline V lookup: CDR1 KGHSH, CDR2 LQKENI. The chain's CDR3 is CASSEGTDYGYTF. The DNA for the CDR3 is TGTGCCAGCTCAGAGGGGACAGACTATGGCTACACCTTC.

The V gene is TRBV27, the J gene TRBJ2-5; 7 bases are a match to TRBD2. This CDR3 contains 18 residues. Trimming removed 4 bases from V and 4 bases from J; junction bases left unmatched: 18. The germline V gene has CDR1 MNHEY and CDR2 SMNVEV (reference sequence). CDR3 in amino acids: CASSSLRLARERAETQYF. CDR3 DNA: TGTGCCAGCAGTTCCCTTAGGCTGGCGCGGGAGAGGGCAGAGACCCAGTACTTC.

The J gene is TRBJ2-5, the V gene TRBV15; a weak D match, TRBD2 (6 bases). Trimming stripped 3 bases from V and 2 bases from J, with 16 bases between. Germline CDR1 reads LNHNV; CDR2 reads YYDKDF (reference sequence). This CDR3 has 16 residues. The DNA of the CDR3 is TGTGCCACCAGCAGGGATTCTAGCGCCTCTCAAGAGACCCAGTACTTC. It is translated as CATSRDSSASQETQYF.

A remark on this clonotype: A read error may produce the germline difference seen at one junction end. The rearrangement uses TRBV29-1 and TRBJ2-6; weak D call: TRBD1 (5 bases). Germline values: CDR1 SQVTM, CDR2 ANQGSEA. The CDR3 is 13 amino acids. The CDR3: CSVEGAGANVLTF. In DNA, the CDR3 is TGCAGCGTCGAAGGGGCTGGGGCCAACGTCCTGACTTTC.

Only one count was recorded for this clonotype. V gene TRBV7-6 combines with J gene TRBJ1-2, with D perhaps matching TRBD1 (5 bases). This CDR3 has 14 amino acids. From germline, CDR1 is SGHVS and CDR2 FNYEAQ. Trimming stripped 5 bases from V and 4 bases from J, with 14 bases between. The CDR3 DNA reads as TGTGCCAGCAGCCCCCGGGGCCTAGGCTATGGCTACACCTTC. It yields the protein CASSPRGLGYGYTF.

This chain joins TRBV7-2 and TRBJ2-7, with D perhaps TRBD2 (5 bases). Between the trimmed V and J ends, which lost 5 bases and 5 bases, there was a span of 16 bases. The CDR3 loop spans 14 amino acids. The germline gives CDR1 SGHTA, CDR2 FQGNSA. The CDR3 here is CASSRPRVGDEQYF. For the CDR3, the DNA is TGTGCCAGCAGCCGACCTCGAGTGGGAGACGAGCAGTACTTC.

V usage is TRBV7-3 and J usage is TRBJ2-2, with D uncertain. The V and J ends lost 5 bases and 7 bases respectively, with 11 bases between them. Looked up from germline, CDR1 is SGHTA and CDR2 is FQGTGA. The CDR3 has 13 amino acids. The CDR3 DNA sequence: TGTGCCAGCAGCCCAAGCGTGGTCGGGGAGCTGTTTTTT. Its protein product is CASSPSVVGELFF.

The CDR3 region has the DNA TGTGCCAGCTCAGCTCGTAGGAATCGGGAGACCCAGTACTTC. Protein sequence: CASSARRNRETQYF. V is TRBV18 and J is TRBJ2-5; D remains unclear. The CDR3 covers 14 residues. Germline V lookup: CDR1 KGHSH, CDR2 LQKENI. Trimming left V 5 bases short and J 5 bases short, with 15 bases between.

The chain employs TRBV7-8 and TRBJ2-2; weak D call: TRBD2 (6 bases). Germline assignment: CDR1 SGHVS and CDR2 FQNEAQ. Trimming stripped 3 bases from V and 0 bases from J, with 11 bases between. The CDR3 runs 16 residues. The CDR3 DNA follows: TGTGCCAGCAGCTTGGGCTCGGGGGCGAACACCGGGGAGCTGTTTTTT. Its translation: CASSLGSGANTGELFF. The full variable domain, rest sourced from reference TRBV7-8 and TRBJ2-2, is GAGVSQSPRYKVAKRGQDVALRCDPISGHVSLFWYQQALGQGPEFLTYFQNEAQLDKSGLPSDRFFAERPEGSVSTLKIQRTQQEDSAVYLCASSLGSGANTGELFFGEGSRLTVL.

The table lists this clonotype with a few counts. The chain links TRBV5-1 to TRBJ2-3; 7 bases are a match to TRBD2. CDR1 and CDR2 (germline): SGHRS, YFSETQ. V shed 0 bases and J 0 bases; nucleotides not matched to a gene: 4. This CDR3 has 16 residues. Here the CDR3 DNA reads TGCGCCAGCAGCTTGGGACCTAGCGGAAGCACAGATACGCAGTATTTT. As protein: CASSLGPSGSTDTQYF. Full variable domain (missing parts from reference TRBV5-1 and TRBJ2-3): KAGVTQTPRYLIKTRGQQVTLSCSPISGHRSVSWYQQTPGQGLQFLFEYFSETQRNKGNFPGRFSGRQFSNSRSEMNVSTLELGDSALYLCASSLGPSGSTDTQYFGPGTRLTVL.

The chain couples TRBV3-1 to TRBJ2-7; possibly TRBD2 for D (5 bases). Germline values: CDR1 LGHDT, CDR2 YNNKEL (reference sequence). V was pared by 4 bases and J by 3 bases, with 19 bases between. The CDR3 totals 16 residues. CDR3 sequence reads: CASSPSSPGKLYEQYF. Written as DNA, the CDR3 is TGTGCCAGCAGCCCAAGTAGTCCGGGGAAACTCTACGAGCAGTACTTC.

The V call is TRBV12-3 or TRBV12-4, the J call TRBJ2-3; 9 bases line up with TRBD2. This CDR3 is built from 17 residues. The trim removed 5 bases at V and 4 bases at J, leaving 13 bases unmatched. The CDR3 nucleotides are TGTGCCAGCAGTGGGGCGGGGGGGCAGTCGAAGGCAGATACGCAGTATTTT. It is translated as CASSGAGGQSKADTQYF.

Here the CDR3 reads CASSQERWPGRRRGANVLTF. As DNA, the CDR3 is TGTGCCAGCAGCCAAGAACGTTGGCCAGGGCGACGGCGAGGGGCCAACGTCCTGACTTTC. The gene calls are TRBV4-2 and TRBJ2-6; tentative D call: TRBD1 (5 bases). Trimming took off 0 bases at V and 4 bases at J, with 22 bases between the two ends. There are 20 residues in the CDR3. Germline V gene data show CDR1 as LGHNA and CDR2 as YNFKEQ.

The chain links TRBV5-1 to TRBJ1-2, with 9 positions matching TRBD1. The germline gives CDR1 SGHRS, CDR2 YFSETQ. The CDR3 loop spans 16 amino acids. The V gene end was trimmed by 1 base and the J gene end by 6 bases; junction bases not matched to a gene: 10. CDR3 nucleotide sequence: TGCGCCAGCAGCTTGTGGCCAGGACAGGGGATGGATGGCTACACCTTC. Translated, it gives CASSLWPGQGMDGYTF.

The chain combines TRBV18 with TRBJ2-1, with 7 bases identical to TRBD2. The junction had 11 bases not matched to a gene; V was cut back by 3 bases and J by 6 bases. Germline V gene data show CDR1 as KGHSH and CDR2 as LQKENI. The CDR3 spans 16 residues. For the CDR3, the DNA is TGTGCCAGCTCACCGACTAGCCGAGTGGGGGTCAATGAGCAGTTCTTC. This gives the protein CASSPTSRVGVNEQFF.

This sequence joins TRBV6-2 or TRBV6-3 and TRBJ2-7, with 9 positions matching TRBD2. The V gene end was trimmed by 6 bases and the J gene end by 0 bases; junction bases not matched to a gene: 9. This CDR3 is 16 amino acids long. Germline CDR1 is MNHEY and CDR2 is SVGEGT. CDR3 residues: CASSLGLARNSYEQYF. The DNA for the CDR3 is TGTGCCAGCAGCTTAGGACTAGCGAGGAACTCCTACGAGCAGTACTTC.

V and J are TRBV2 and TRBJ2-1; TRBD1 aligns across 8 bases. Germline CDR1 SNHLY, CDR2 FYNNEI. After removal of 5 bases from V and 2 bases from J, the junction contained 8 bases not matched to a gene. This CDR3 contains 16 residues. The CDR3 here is CASSRQGRGAYNEQFF. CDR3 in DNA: TGTGCCAGCAGTAGACAGGGGCGGGGAGCCTACAATGAGCAGTTCTTC. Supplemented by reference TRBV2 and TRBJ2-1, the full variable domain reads EPEVTQTPSHQVTQMGQEVILRCVPISNHLYFYWYRQILGQKVEFLVSFYNNEISEKSEIFDDQFSVERPDGSNFTLKIRSTKLEDSAMYFCASSRQGRGAYNEQFFGPGTRLTVL.

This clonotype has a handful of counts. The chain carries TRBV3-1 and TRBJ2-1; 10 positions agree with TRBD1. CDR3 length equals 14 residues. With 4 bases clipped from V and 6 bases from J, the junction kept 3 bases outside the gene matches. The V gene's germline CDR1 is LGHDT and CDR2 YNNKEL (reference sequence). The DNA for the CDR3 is TGTGCCAGCAGCCGGGACAGGGGCGTCAATGAGCAGTTCTTC. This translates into CASSRDRGVNEQFF.

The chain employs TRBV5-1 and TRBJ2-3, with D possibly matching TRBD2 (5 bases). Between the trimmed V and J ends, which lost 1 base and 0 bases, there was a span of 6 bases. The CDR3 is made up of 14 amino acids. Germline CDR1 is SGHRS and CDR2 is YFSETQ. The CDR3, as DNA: TGCGCCAGCAGCTTGAGGGAGAGCACAGATACGCAGTATTTT. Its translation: CASSLRESTDTQYF.

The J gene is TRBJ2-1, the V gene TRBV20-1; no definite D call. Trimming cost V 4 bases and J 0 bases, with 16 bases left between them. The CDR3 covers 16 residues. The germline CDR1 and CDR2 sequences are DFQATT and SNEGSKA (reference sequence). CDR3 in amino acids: CSATPVRTRSYNEQFF. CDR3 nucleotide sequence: TGCAGTGCTACCCCGGTAAGAACTCGCTCCTACAATGAGCAGTTCTTC.

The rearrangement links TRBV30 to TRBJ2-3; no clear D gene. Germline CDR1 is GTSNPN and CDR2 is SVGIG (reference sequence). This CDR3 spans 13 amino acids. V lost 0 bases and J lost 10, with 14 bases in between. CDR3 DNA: TGTGCCTGGAGTGTACTGGTGGATAAGGCGCAGTATTTT. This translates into CAWSVLVDKAQYF. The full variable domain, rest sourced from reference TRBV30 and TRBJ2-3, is SQTIHQWPATLVQPVGSPLSLECTVEGTSNPNLYWYRQAAGRGLQLLFYSVGIGQISSEVPQNLSASRPQDRQFILSSKKLLLSDSGFYLCAWSVLVDKAQYFGPGTRLTVL.

The CDR3 here is CASSLYGGAGSGTEAFF. The CDR3 DNA reads as TGTGCCAGCAGCTTATATGGGGGCGCGGGGTCGGGCACTGAAGCTTTCTTT. The chain carries TRBV7-3 and TRBJ1-1; possible D gene TRBD1, 6 bases. From germline, CDR1 is SGHTA and CDR2 FQGTGA. The V gene lost 2 bases and the J gene lost 4 bases, with 20 bases spanning the gap. The length of the CDR3 is 17 residues.

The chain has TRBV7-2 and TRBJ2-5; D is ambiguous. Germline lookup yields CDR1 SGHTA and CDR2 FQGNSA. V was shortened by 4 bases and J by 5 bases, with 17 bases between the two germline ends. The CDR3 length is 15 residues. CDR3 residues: CASSSSFVGRETQYF. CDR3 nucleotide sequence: TGTGCCAGCAGCTCGTCCTTTGTGGGAAGGGAGACCCAGTACTTC.